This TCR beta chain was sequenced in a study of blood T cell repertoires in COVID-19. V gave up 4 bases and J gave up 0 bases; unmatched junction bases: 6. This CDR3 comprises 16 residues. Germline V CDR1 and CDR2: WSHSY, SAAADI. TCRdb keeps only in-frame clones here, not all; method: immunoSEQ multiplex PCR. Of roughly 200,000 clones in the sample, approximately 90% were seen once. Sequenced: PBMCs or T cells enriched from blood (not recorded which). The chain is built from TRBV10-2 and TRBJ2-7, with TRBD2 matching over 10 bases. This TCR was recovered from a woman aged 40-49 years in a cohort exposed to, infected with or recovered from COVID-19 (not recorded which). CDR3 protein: CASSGLAGGLSYEQYF. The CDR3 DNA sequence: TGCGCCAGCAGTGGGTTAGCGGGGGGCCTCTCCTACGAGCAGTACTTC.